This T cell receptor (beta chain) was recorded in a study of monozygotic twins with inflammatory bowel disease. TCRdb reprocessed the 5' RACE reads, with one entry per CDR3 protein and no DNA. In total, the table holds 120,000 to 150,000 distinct CDR3 sequences. Material: blood. The receptor was isolated from a human donor with ulcerative colitis or Crohn's disease, or a healthy co-twin of an affected twin (not recorded which).

The CDR3 region is CASRDRGLPNTEAFF. This chain joins TRBV6-1 and TRBJ1-1. Germline V gene sequence: CDR1 MNHNS, CDR2 SASEGT. CDR3 length: 15 amino acids.